This T cell receptor beta chain originates from a study of a mutant IDH1 vaccine in newly diagnosed glioma. Turning to this clone: Antigen specificity is unknown.

Some clones are missing from TCRdb's copy, which holds only in-frame ones; the method was immunoSEQ multiplex PCR. Here the sample spans approximately 82,000 clones, around 85% being singletons. General study findings and limits: Pseudoprogression showed no apparent link to changes in top peripheral T cell clonotypes.

Time point indicated: week 23, last vaccination. Each vaccine dose was 300 ug of mutant IDH1 20-mer peptide, with topical imiquimod. The source material was PBMCs, sampled from a glioma patient whose treatment included an IDH1 peptide vaccine. The TCR originated in a woman in her forties or fifties with glioma.

The CDR3 DNA sequence: TGCAGCGTTGAAGATCGGAACAGGGTCAGGAATGAGCAGTTCTTC. Residues: CSVEDRNRVRNEQFF. The chain joins TRBV29-1 to TRBJ2-1; a weak D match, TRBD1 (6 bases). This CDR3 region has 15 residues. V was clipped by 0 bases and J by 7 bases, with 16 bases between them. Per the germline V gene, CDR1 is SQVTM and CDR2 is ANQGSEA.